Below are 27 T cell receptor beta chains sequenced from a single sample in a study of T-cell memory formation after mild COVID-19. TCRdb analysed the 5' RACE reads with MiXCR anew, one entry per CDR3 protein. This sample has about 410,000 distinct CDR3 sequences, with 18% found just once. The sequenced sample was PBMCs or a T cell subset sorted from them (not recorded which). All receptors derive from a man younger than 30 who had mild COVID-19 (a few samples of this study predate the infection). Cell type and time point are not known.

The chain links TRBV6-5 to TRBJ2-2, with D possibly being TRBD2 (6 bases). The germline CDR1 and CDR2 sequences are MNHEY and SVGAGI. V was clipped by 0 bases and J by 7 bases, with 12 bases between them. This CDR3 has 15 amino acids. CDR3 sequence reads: CASSYSAGRIGELFF. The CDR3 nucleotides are TGTGCCAGCAGTTACTCGGCAGGGAGGATCGGGGAGCTGTTTTTT.

CDR3 coding DNA: TGTGCCAGCAGTTTTGTGAACTCGGGGGCCTACGAGCAGTACTTC. It is translated as CASSFVNSGAYEQYF. This chain links TRBV6-2 or TRBV6-3 with TRBJ2-7; the D gene is possibly TRBD2 (6 bases). The CDR3 is made up of 15 amino acids. Germline V gives CDR1 MNHEY, CDR2 SVGEGT. V shed 4 bases and J shed 2 bases, with 15 bases lying between them.

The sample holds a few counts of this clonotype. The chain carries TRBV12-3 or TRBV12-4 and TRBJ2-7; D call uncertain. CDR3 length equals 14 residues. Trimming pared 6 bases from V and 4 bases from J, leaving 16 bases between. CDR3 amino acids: CASSLDAAPYEQYF. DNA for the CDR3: TGTGCCAGCAGCCTGGACGCCGCCCCGTACGAGCAGTACTTC.

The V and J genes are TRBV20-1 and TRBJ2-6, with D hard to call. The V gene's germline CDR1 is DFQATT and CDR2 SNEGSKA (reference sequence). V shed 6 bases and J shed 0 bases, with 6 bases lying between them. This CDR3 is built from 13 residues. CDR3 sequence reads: CSAIRSGANVLTF. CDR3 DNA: TGCAGTGCCATCCGCTCTGGGGCCAACGTCCTGACTTTC.

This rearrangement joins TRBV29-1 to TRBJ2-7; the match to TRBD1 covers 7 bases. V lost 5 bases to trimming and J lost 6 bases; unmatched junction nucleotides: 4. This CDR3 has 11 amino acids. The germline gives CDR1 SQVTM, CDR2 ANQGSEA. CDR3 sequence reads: CSVSTGVEQYF. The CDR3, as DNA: TGCAGCGTTAGCACAGGGGTCGAGCAGTACTTC.

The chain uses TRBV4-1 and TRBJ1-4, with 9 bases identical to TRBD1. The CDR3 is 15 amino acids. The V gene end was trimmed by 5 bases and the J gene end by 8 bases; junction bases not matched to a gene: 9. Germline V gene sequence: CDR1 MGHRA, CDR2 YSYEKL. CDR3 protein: CASSLPDRGGEKLFF. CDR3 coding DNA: TGCGCCAGCAGCTTACCGGACAGGGGAGGGGAAAAACTGTTTTTT.

The CDR3 bases are TGCAGTGCTCACCTCGGGGTGGATCAGCCCCAGCATTTT. Translating it yields CSAHLGVDQPQHF. The chain uses TRBV20-1 and TRBJ1-5; D not certain. Germline values: CDR1 DFQATT, CDR2 SNEGSKA (reference sequence). The CDR3 extends over 13 amino acids. The V gene lost 5 bases and the J gene lost 5 bases, with 13 bases spanning the gap.

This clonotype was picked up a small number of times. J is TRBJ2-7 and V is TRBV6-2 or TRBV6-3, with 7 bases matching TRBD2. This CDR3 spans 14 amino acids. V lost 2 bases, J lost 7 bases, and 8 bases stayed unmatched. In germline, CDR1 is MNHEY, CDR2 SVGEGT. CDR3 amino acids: CASSYQAGSLEQYF. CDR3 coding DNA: TGTGCCAGCAGTTACCAAGCGGGGAGCCTGGAGCAGTACTTC.

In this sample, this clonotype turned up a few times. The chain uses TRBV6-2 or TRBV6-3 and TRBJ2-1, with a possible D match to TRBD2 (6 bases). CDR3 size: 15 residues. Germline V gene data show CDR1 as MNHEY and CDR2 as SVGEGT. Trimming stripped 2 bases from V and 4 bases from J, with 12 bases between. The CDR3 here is CASSYAGPTYNEQFF. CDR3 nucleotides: TGTGCCAGCAGTTACGCGGGGCCGACTTACAATGAGCAGTTCTTC.

The CDR3 is CASSRTGGGAEAFF. For the CDR3, the DNA is TGCGCCAGCAGCCGTACAGGGGGCGGGGCTGAAGCTTTCTTT. The chain couples TRBV4-3 to TRBJ1-1; 9 positions match TRBD1. V dropped 4 bases and J dropped 6; count of bases not matched to a gene: 6. This CDR3 is 14 amino acids long. Germline V gene sequence: CDR1 LGHNA, CDR2 YSLEER.

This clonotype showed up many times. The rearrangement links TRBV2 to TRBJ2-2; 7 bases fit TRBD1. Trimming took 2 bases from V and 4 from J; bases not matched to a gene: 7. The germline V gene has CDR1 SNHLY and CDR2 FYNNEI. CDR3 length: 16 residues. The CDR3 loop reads CASSETRDRSTGELFF. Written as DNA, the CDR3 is TGTGCCAGCAGTGAAACCCGGGACAGATCCACCGGGGAGCTGTTTTTT.

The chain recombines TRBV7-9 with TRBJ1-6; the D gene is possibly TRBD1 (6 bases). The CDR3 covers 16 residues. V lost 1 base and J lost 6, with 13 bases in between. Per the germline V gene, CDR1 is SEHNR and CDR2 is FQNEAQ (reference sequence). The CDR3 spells CASSLGGGGSNSPLHF. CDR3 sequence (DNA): TGTGCCAGCAGCTTAGGAGGGGGTGGAAGTAATTCACCCCTCCACTTT.

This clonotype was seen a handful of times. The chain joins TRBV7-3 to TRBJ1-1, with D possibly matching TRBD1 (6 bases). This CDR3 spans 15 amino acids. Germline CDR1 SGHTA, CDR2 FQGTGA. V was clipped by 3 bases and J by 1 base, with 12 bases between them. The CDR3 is CASSLGTLPNTEAFF. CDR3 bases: TGTGCCAGCAGCTTGGGGACACTACCGAACACTGAAGCTTTCTTT.

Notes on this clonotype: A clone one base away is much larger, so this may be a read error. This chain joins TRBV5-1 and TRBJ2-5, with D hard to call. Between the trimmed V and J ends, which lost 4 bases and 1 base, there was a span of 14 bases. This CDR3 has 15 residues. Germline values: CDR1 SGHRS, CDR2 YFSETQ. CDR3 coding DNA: TGCGCCAGCAGCCCGTGCCCCGGCCCCCAAGAGACCCAGTACTTC. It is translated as CASSPCPGPQETQYF.

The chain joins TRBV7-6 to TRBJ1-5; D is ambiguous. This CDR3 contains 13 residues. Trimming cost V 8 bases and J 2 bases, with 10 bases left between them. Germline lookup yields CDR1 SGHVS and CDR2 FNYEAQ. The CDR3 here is CASGDGGNQPQHF. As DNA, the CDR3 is TGTGCCAGCGGAGATGGAGGCAATCAGCCCCAGCATTTT. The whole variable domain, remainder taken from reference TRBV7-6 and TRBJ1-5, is GAGVSQSPRYKVTKRGQDVALRCDPISGHVSLYWYRQALGQGPEFLTYFNYEAQQDKSGLPNDRFSAERPEGSISTLTIQRTEQRDSAMYRCASGDGGNQPQHFGDGTRLSIL.

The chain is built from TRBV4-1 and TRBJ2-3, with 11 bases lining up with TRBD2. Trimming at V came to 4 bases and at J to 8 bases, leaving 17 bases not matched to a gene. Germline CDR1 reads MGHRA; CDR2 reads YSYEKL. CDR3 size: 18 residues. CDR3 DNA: TGCGCCAGCAGCCCCCGCCCAAGGCAACTAGCGGGGGCGGGTACGCAGTATTTT. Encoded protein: CASSPRPRQLAGAGTQYF.

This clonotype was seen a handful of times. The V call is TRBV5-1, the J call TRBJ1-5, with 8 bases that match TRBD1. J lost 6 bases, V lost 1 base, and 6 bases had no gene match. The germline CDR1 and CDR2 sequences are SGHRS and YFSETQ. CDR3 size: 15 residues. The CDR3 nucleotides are TGCGCCAGCAGCTTGACTACAGGGGGGCTTCAGCCCCAGCATTTT. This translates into CASSLTTGGLQPQHF.

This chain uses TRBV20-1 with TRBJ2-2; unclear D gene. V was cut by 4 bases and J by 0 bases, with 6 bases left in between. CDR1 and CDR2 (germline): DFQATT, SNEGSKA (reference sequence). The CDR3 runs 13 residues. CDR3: CSATSTNTGELFF. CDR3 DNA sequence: TGCAGTGCTACCTCTACGAACACCGGGGAGCTGTTTTTT.

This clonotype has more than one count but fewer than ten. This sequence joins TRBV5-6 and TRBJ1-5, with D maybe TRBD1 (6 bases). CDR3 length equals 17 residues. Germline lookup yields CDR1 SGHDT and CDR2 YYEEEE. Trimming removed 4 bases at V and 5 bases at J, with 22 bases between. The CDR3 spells CASSLRRDNLIDQPQHF. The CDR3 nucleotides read TGTGCCAGCAGCCTTCGACGGGACAACCTGATCGATCAGCCCCAGCATTTT.

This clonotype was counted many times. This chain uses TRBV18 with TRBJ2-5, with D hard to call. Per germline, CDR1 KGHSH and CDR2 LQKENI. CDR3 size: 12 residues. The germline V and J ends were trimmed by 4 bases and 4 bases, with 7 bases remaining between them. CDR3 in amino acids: CASSHPLETQYF. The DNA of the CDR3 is TGTGCCAGCTCACACCCCCTAGAGACCCAGTACTTC.

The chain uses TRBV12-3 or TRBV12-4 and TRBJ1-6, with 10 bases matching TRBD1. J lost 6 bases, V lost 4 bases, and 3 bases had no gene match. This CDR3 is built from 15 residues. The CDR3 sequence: CASSSGQGGNSPLHF. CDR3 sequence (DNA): TGTGCCAGCAGTTCCGGACAGGGGGGTAATTCACCCCTCCACTTT.

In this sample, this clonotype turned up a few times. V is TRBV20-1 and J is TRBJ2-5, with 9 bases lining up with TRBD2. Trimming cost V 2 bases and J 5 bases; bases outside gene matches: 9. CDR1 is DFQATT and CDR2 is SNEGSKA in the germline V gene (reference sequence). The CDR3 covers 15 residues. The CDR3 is CSARPSGGPGETQYF. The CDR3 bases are TGCAGTGCTAGACCCAGCGGGGGGCCGGGCGAGACCCAGTACTTC.

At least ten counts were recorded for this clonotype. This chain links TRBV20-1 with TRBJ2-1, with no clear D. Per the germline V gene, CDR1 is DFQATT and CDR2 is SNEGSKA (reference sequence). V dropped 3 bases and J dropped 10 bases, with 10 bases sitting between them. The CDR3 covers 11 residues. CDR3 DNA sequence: TGCAGTGCTAGGCCAGCCGGGGAGCAGTTCTTC. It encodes CSARPAGEQFF.

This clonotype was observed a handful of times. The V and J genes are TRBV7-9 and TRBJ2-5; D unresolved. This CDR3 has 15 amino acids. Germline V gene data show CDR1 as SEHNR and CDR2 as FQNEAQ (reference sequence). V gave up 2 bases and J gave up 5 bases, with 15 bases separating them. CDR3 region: CASSLITYPGETQYF. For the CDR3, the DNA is TGTGCCAGCAGCTTAATCACTTATCCCGGGGAGACCCAGTACTTC. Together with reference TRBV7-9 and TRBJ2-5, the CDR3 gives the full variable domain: DTGVSQNPRHKITKRGQNVTFRCDPISEHNRLYWYRQTLGQGPEFLTYFQNEAQLEKSRLLSDRFSAERPKGSFSTLEIQRTEQGDSAMYLCASSLITYPGETQYFGPGTRLLVL.

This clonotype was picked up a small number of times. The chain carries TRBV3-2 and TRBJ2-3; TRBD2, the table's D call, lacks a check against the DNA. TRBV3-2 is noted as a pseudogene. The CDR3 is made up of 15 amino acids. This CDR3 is CASSQLRGSTDTQYF. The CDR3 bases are TGTGCCAGCAGCCAATTGAGAGGGAGCACAGATACGCAGTATTTT.

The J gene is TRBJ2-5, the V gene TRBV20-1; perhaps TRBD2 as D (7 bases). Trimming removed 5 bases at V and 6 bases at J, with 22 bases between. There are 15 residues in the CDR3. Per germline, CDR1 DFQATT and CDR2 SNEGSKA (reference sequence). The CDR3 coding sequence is TGCAGTGCTCCTATTGCGGGGGCCCATTGGAAGACCCAGTACTTC. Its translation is CSAPIAGAHWKTQYF.

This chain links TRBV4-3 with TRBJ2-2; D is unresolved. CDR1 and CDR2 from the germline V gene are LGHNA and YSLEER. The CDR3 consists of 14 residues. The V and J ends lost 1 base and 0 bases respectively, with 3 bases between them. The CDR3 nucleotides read TGCGCCAGCAGCCAAGTTTCGAACACCGGGGAGCTGTTTTTT. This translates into CASSQVSNTGELFF.